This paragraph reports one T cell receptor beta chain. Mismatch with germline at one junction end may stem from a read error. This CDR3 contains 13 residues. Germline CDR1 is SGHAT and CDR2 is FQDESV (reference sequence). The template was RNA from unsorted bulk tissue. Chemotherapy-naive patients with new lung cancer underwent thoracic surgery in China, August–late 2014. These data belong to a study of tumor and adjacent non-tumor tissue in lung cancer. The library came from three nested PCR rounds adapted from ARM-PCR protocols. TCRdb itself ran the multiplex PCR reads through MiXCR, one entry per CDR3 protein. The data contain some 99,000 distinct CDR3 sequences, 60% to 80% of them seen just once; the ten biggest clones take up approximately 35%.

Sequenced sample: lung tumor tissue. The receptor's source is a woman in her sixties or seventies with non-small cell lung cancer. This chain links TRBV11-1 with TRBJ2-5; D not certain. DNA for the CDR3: TGTGCCAGCAGCTTAATCCAGCCGGAGACCCAGTACTTT. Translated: CASSLIQPETQYF.